One sample yielded the 4 T cell receptor beta chains listed below, sequenced in a study of blood T cell repertoires in COVID-19. Only in-frame clones appear in the TCRdb table, and some are missing; sequencing was by immunoSEQ multiplex PCR. The sample records fewer than 150,000 clones, about 83% being singletons. Sequencing was done on a sample of peripheral blood. These receptor sequences come from a woman between 40 and 50 years old with acute or convalescent COVID-19.

The chain links TRBV19 to TRBJ1-6, with 8 bases fitting TRBD1. J lost 6 bases, V lost 5 bases, and 3 bases had no gene match. The CDR3 has 14 amino acids. Germline V gene data show CDR1 as LNHDA and CDR2 as SQIVND (reference sequence). The CDR3 region is CASSPGQANSPLHF. The CDR3 DNA reads TGTGCCAGTAGTCCGGGACAGGCTAATTCACCCCTCCACTTT.

V is TRBV6-5 and J is TRBJ1-1, with a weak D call TRBD1 (6 bases). V lost 8 bases to trimming and J lost 5 bases, with 18 bases between them. CDR3 length: 14 residues. Germline-derived CDR1 and CDR2 are MNHEY and SVGAGI. The CDR3 DNA is TGTGCCAGCGGATCAACAGGGATTGTTACTGAAGCTTTCTTT. Translation: CASGSTGIVTEAFF.

This chain joins TRBV9 and TRBJ1-1; 7 nucleotides align to TRBD1. Germline V gives CDR1 SGDLS, CDR2 YYNGEE. The length of the CDR3 is 15 residues. The junction had 10 bases not matched to a gene; V was cut back by 4 bases and J by 4 bases. CDR3 amino acids: CASSTEQGLGTEAFF. The CDR3 DNA sequence: TGTGCCAGCAGCACCGAACAGGGGCTCGGCACTGAAGCTTTCTTT.

The chain couples TRBV1 to TRBJ1-3. TRBV1 has pseudogene status. This CDR3 contains 16 residues. As DNA, the CDR3 is TGCACCAGCAGCCAAGAGCGGGGGAATACTGGAAACACCATATATTTT. Protein: CTSSQERGNTGNTIYF.